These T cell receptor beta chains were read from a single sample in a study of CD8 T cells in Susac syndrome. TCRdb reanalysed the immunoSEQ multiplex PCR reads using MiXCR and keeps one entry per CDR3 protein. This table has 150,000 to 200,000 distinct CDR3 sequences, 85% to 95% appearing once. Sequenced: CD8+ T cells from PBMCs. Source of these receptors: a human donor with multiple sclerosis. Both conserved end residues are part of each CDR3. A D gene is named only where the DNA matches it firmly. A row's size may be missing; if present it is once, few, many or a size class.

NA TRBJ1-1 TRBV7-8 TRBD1 CASSFRTGWTEAFF TGTGCCAGCAGCTTTCGGACAGGGTGGACTGAAGCTTTCTTT
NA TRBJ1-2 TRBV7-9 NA CASSSLQGSYGYTF TGTGCCAGCAGCTCCCTACAGGGAAGCTATGGCTACACCTTC
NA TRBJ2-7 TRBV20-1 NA CSAATGRSYEQYF TGCAGTGCTGCGACCGGGAGATCCTACGAGCAGTACTTC
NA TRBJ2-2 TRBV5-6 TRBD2 CASSLPPGGGASTGELFF TGTGCCAGCAGCTTGCCCCCTGGCGGGGGGGCCAGCACCGGGGAGCTGTTTTTT
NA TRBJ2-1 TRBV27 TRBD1 CASSLGTGGIEQFF TGTGCCAGCAGTTTGGGGACAGGGGGCATTGAGCAGTTCTTC
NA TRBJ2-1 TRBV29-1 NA CSVEESNYNNEQFF TGCAGCGTTGAAGAATCTAACTATAACAATGAGCAGTTCTTC
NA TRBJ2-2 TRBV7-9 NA CASSLPTPGWANTGELFF TGTGCCAGCAGCTTACCAACCCCAGGGTGGGCGAACACCGGGGAGCTGTTTTTT
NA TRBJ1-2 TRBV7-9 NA CASSLGPYGYTF TGTGCCAGCAGCTTAGGACCTTATGGCTACACCTTC
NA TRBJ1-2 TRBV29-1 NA CSVDRKEDYGYTF TGCAGCGTAGACCGAAAAGAGGACTATGGCTACACCTTC
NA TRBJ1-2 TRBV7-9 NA CASRPVRVGYGYTF TGTGCCAGCCGCCCGGTCAGGGTAGGATATGGCTACACCTTC
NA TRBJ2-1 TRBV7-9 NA CASRGVGTYNEQFF TGTGCCAGCAGAGGGGTCGGAACTTACAATGAGCAGTTCTTC
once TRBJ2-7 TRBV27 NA CASGRHYEQYF TGTGCCAGCGGCAGGCACTACGAGCAGTACTTC
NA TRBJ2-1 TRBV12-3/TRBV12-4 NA CASSSTRVDEQFF TGTGCCAGCTCCTCAACGCGGGTGGACGAGCAGTTCTTC
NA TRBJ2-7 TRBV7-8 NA CASSQGGGSYEQYF TGTGCCAGCTCCCAGGGGGGAGGCTCCTACGAGCAGTACTTC
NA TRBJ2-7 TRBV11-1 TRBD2 CASSFPSGANEQYF TGTGCCAGCAGCTTTCCTAGCGGGGCCAACGAGCAGTACTTC
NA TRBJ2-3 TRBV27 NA CASSLPGTTDTQYF TGTGCCAGCAGTTTACCAGGAACCACAGATACGCAGTATTTT
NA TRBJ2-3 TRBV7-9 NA CASSLVGYTDTQYF TGTGCCAGCAGCTTAGTGGGCTACACAGATACGCAGTATTTT
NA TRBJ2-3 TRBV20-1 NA CSAIVASATDTQYF TGCAGTGCCATAGTGGCGTCCGCGACAGATACGCAGTATTTT
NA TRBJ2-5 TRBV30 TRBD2 CAWSVFPGLALGETQYF TGTGCCTGGAGTGTTTTTCCGGGACTAGCTTTGGGAGAGACCCAGTACTTC
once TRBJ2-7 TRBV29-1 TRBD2 CSVEWGGYEQYF TGCAGCGTTGAGTGGGGGGGCTACGAGCAGTACTTC
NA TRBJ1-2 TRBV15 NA CATSSPREGYTF TGTGCCACCAGCAGCCCGCGGGAGGGCTACACCTTC
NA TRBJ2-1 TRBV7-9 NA CASWHNNEQFF TGTGCCAGCTGGCACAACAATGAGCAGTTCTTC
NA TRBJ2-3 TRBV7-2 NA CASSPSGPKLTDTQYF TGTGCCAGCAGCCCGAGTGGGCCAAAACTCACAGATACGCAGTATTTT
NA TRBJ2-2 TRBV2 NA CASSGEWSGNPGELFF TGTGCCAGCAGTGGGGAGTGGTCGGGGAATCCCGGGGAGCTGTTTTTT
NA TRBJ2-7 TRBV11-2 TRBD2 CASSLGSGGSYEQYF TGTGCCAGCAGCTTAGGATCGGGGGGCTCCTACGAGCAGTACTTC
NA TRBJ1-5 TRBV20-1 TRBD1 CSAWDPGQATEPQHF TGCAGTGCTTGGGACCCTGGACAGGCGACTGAGCCCCAGCATTTT
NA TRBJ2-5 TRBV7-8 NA CASSLTNWETQYF TGTGCCAGCAGCTTAACAAACTGGGAGACCCAGTACTTC
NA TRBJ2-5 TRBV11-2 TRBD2 CASSSIISGGASVETQYF TGTGCCAGCAGCTCAATAATTAGCGGGGGGGCCTCTGTAGAGACCCAGTACTTC
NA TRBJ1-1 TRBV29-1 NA CSVLQENTEAFF TGCAGCGTTCTTCAGGAGAACACTGAAGCTTTCTTT
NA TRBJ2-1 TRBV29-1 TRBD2 CSVFAGVGNEQFF TGCAGCGTTTTCGCGGGAGTGGGCAATGAGCAGTTCTTC
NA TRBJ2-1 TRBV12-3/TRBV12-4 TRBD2 CASSLWEGSVTNEQFF TGTGCCAGCAGTTTATGGGAGGGGTCAGTTACCAATGAGCAGTTCTTC
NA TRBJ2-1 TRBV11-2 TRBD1 CASSLYPEGALADEQFF TGTGCCAGCAGCTTATACCCCGAGGGGGCGCTGGCAGATGAGCAGTTCTTC
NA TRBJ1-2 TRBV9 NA CASSAPRTERYYGYTF TGTGCCAGCAGCGCCCCCCGGACAGAGCGTTACTATGGCTACACCTTC
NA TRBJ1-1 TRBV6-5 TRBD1 CASIKGAVGTEAFF TGTGCCAGCATTAAGGGGGCTGTTGGCACTGAAGCTTTCTTT
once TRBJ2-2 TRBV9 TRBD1 CASSATGDPGDTGELFF TGTGCCAGCAGCGCGACAGGGGACCCCGGGGACACCGGGGAGCTGTTTTTT
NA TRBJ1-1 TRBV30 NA CAWSNDAGPHTEAFF TGTGCCTGGAGTAATGACGCGGGCCCACACACTGAAGCTTTCTTT
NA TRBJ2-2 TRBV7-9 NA CASSSEGGLNTGELFF TGTGCCAGCAGCTCAGAGGGGGGCTTGAACACCGGGGAGCTGTTTTTT
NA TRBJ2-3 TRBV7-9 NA CASSSIRRRADTQYF TGTGCCAGCAGCTCCATTCGGCGCAGGGCAGATACGCAGTATTTT
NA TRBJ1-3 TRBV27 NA CASSSPARSGNTIYF TGTGCCAGCAGTTCGCCCGCTCGCTCGGGAAACACCATATATTTT